The present TCR beta chain was sequenced within a study of blood T cells in healthy people across ages. Study summary: When template switching was applied, about one barcoded beta molecule was captured per two T cells.

PCR was performed a second time for about 7 to 12 cycles using a sample-barcoded 5' primer and a J-beta primer mix. TCRdb re-called the 5' RACE reads with MiXCR, one entry per CDR3 protein. The sample includes 540,000 or so distinct CDR3 sequences, 27% seen only once; the top ten take around a sixth. General observations from the study: Age advanced and TCR beta diversity per million T cells fell, roughly linearly. No conclusive comparison of naive versus antigen-experienced cells was possible with unsorted PBMCs.

Comments on this clonotype: Its specificity is unknown.

The CDR3 spans 16 residues. V gene TRBV21-1 combines with J gene TRBJ2-7. TRBV21-1 is marked as a pseudogene. Material: blood. This receptor was obtained from a woman aged 70-85 years in good health. The CDR3 DNA reads as TGTGCCAGCAGCAAAGGTTTAAGCGCAAACTCCTACGAGCAGTACTTC. Encoded protein: CASSKGLSANSYEQYF.